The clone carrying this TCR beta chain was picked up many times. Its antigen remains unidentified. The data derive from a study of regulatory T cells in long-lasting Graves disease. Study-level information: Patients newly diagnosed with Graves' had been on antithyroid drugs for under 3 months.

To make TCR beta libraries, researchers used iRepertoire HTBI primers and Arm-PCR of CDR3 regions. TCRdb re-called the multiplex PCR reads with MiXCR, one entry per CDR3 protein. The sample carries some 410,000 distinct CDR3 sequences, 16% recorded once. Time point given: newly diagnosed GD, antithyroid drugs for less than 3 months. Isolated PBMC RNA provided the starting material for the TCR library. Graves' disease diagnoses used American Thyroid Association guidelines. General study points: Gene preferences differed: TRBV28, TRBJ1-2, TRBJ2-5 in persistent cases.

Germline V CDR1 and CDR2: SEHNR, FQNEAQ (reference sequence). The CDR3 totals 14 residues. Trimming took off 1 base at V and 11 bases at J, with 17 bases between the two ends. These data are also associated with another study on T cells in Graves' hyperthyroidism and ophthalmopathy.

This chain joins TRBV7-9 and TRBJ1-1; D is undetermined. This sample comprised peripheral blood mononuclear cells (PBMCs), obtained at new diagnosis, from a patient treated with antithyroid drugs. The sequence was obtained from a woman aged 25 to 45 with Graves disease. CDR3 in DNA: TGTGCCAGCAGCTTAGGGGATGGATCGTACGGTGCTTTCTTT. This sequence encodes CASSLGDGSYGAFF. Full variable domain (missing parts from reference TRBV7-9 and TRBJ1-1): DTGVSQNPRHKITKRGQNVTFRCDPISEHNRLYWYRQTLGQGPEFLTYFQNEAQLEKSRLLSDRFSAERPKGSFSTLEIQRTEQGDSAMYLCASSLGDGSYGAFFGQGTRLTVV.